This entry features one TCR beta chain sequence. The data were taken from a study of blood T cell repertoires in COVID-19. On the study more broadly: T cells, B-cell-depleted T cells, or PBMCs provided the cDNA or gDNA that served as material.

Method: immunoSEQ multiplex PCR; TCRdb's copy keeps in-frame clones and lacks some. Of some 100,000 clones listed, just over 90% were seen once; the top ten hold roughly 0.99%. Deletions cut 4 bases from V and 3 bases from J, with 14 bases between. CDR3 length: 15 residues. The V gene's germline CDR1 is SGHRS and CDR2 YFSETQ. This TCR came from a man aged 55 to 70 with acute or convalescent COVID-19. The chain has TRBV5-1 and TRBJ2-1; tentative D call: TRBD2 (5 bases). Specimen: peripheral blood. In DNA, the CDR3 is TGCGCCAGCAGCCTACGGGGAGTGAGCTACAATGAGCAGTTCTTC. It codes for CASSLRGVSYNEQFF.